This T cell receptor beta chain originates from a study of blood T cells in healthy people across ages. The length of the CDR3 is 14 residues. Deletions cut 4 bases from V and 10 bases from J, with 16 bases between. The germline gives CDR1 SEHNR, CDR2 FQNEAQ (reference sequence). It was with a sample-barcoded 5' primer and a J-beta primer mix that a second PCR of roughly 6 to 12 cycles was run. Sequencing yielded, for each sample, at least 2.5 million paired-end reads carrying CDR3. TCRdb reprocessed the 5' RACE reads with MiXCR, giving one entry per CDR3 protein. The table shows hundreds of thousands of distinct CDR3 sequences, with 45% to 65% occurring only once.

The chain carries TRBV7-9 and TRBJ1-4; TRBD1 might be the D (5 bases). Sample: blood. This TCR came from a man between 60 and 75 years old in good health. DNA of the CDR3: TGTGCCAGCAGCTCTCGTGACAGCTACGGAAAACTGTTTTTT. Its protein is CASSSRDSYGKLFF.